This T cell receptor (beta chain) was recorded in a study of post-analysis software for immune sequencing data. On the study more broadly: In terms of disease course, relapsing-remitting, secondary progressive and progressive-relapsing multiple sclerosis were included.

The V and J ends lost 2 bases and 12 bases, in that order; junction bases with no gene match: 9. The CDR3 length is 15 residues. Germline loops: CDR1 KGHDR, CDR2 SFDVKD. cDNA libraries for TCR beta contained unique molecular identifiers. TCRdb itself ran the PCR reads through MiXCR, one entry per CDR3 protein. The sample yields 350,000 to 500,000 distinct CDR3 sequences, less than 40% seen once. This clonotype was seen only a few times. What it binds is unknown. Overall study results and limits: In patients, TRBV5-6, TRBV5-1 and TRBV20-1 belonged to about five TRBV segments found more frequently than in controls.

The source of this sequence is a girl aged 2 to 10 with multiple sclerosis. This chain joins TRBV24-1 and TRBJ2-1, with 10 bases lining up with TRBD1. Material for sequencing was blood. CDR3 sequence reads: CATSDSWTGGVAQFF. The CDR3 nucleotides read TGTGCCACCAGTGATTCCTGGACAGGGGGAGTGGCGCAGTTCTTC.